This T cell receptor beta chain was sequenced for a study of T cell responses to AZD1222 COVID-19 vaccine. The repertoire was sequenced with immunoSEQ multiplex PCR; TCRdb's copy has only in-frame clones and lacks some. The sample yields about 120,000 clones, around 92% seen once. Germline values: CDR1 LGHNA, CDR2 YSLEER. CDR3 size: 13 residues. The V gene lost 5 bases and the J gene lost 5 bases, with 13 bases spanning the gap. In its sample, this clone was seen many times. The source material was peripheral blood, sampled on day 0 of AZD1222 vaccination. The sequence came from an adult in good health. The chain links TRBV4-3 to TRBJ2-7; TRBD1 is a possible D gene (6 bases). The CDR3 sequence is CASSYGRGNEQYF. CDR3 DNA sequence: TGCGCCAGCAGCTACGGCAGGGGCAACGAGCAGTACTTC.